This T cell receptor (beta chain) appears in the sequencing data of a study of regulatory T cells in long-lasting Graves disease (dated by TCRdb to the early 2020s). Regarding the study in general: Patients with newly diagnosed Graves' disease had been on antithyroid drugs for under 3 months. This study used TCR sequencing and RNA sequencing of peripheral blood to compare persistent Graves' disease patients against newly diagnosed Graves' disease patients. The study was conducted in China and was registered as a clinical trial. A total of 33 samples underwent TCR sequencing, from about 13 patients with persistent Graves' disease and 20 patients with newly diagnosed Graves' disease. Beyond this particular receptor, the publication reports: TRBV28, TRBJ1-2 and TRBJ2-5 were preferentially used in persistent disease, while TRBV20-1 and TRBJ2-1 were favored in newly diagnosed disease. Compared with newly diagnosed patients, patients with persistent Graves' disease had lower TCR Shannon entropy and fewer highly expanded clones, which suggests clonal expansion. More public clonotypes were shared among persistent patients (around 3,000) than among newly diagnosed patients (roughly 1,000). Peripheral blood alone was examined, since thyroid tissue, which constituted the primary lesion, could not be accessed. The authors noted that the small sample size was a limitation that may lower accuracy. Only the TCR beta chain was sequenced and analyzed.

Taken from cysteine to phenylalanine, the CDR3 has 15 residues. CDR3 DNA only is kept here, 45 bases in frame from base 1. Reading the germline V gene gives CDR1 SGHTA and CDR2 FQGTGA. In the paper's terms, the time point label means: newly diagnosed GD, antithyroid drugs for less than 3 months. For both TCR sequencing and RNA sequencing, RNA was extracted from PBMCs using TRIzol. The diagnosis of Graves' disease was made according to American Thyroid Association guidelines. Patients for the study were recruited at an endocrinology department in Xi'an, China. From each patient, approximately 9 milliliters of peripheral blood was collected into an EDTA anticoagulant tube. PBMCs were isolated by Ficoll Paque Plus density gradient separation without further T cell sorting. An Agilent 2100 Bioanalyzer and agarose gel were used to check RNA quality, while a NanoDrop 2000 measured RNA concentration. The method behind the library was multiplex PCR. Data came from an Illumina HiSeq 4000. To build TCR beta libraries, CDR3 regions were amplified by Arm-PCR using iRepertoire HTBI primers. PCR products were gel purified before sequencing. The paper's data handling went like this. Gene usage analysis of CDR3 amino acid clonotypes relied on the approximately 62 TRBV and 14 TRBJ segments identified across samples. COPE and FqMerger were used to merge filtered high-quality paired reads into contigs. BLAST was used to align contigs to the IMGT TRBV, TRBD and TRBJ reference genes, and CDR3 was defined following IMGT. Clonotypes above 0.1% frequency were classified as highly expanded clones. Shannon entropy was used to measure repertoire diversity, and the Gini coefficient was used to measure V-J evenness. Public clonotypes were defined as clonotypes shared by more than one individual. TCRdb passed the public sequencing reads through fastp at Q25 and MiXCR, retaining productive beta sequences. Rows with a matching CDR3 protein are joined into one entry that keeps the most common DNA and genes. The V and J calls here are based on TCRdb, not the publication. This sample has approximately 350,000 distinct CDR3 sequences in its table, and around 15% of those were observed once. The biggest ten clones account for over 20% of the sample.

As to this clonotype: Its antigen target is currently unknown. At one boundary the junction diverges from the germline segment, which might be a read error.

This same sample was also part of a study on T cells in Graves' hyperthyroidism and ophthalmopathy. From the second report: Stable Graves' hyperthyroidism was defined as no progression to ophthalmopathy during 18 months of follow-up. Hyperthyroidism patients were aged 18 to 65 years and newly diagnosed, with disease duration of less than 2 months. The study excluded patients with uncontrolled infections, other autoimmune diseases, pregnancy or lactation. Diagnoses were established on the basis of clinical symptoms, serum thyroxine and TRAb, thyroid ultrasound, and orbital computed tomography. The first round of RT-PCR for the TCR CDR3 was performed with the HTBI primer set and the Qiagen OneStep RT-PCR kit. Blood samples also contained most of the expanded thyroid clonotypes (frequency above 0.001), which suggests that blood repertoires may reflect thyroid immune responses. A model built on a 13 V-J signature distinguished ophthalmopathy from stable hyperthyroidism, reaching around 88% sensitivity and about 81% specificity in cross-validation and 80%/75% in testing. In validation, the model predicted progression to ophthalmopathy with about 71% sensitivity and approximately 72% specificity, a median of 6.5 months before onset. To identify distinguishing TCR V-J signatures, a discovery cohort of around 100 patients was used, comprising 40 to 45 with Graves' ophthalmopathy and around 60 with stable Graves' hyperthyroidism. Whether ophthalmopathy could be predicted prospectively was tested in an independent validation cohort made up of roughly 19 hyperthyroidism patients plus 17 patients who later progressed to ophthalmopathy. The 100 discovery patients were divided at random into training and test sets in a 7:3 ratio. Thyroid tissue and blood T-cell repertoires from roughly six Graves' hyperthyroidism patients were also compared in the study. After sampling, hyperthyroidism patients received methimazole starting at 30 mg daily, and ophthalmopathy patients received high-dose intravenous methylprednisolone. Libraries were constructed in a second round of multiplex PCR, after which size selection and purification were performed. The libraries were sequenced on an Illumina HiSeq2000 using paired-end 100 bp reads. SOAPnuke was used to process the raw data, throwing out any read that contained adapters or uncalled bases, had a mean Phred below 15, or lacked an exact constant-primer or identifier match. COPE v1.2.5 was used to merge the high-quality paired reads, and each unique nucleotide sequence was defined as a clonotype. Clonotypes were aligned to IMGT TRBV, TRBD and TRBJ reference segments using MiTCR v1.1. The analysis was restricted to V-J combinations with a frequency above 0.0001, which together covered 99.2% of the repertoires. A TCS score was defined as the ratio of F50 (clonal expansion) to E x V (chaos), with BLOSUM62-based TCRdist applied between CDR3 peptides within each V-J. Welch's t-statistics and random forest reduced roughly 540 V-J features to 10 to 15, which were used in a naive Bayes classifier (R e1071). Sample size was not statistically predetermined, and blinding of investigators to group allocation was not performed. TCR Vbeta CDR3 sequencing of fewer than 150 peripheral blood samples (approximately 44 ophthalmopathy, 75 or so hyperthyroidism and roughly 17 progressor patients) is reported in the paper.

The V and J genes are TRBV7-3 and TRBJ2-5, with the D call perhaps TRBD1 or TRBD2, each one matching 5 bases. This TCR was recovered from a woman aged 18-30 years with Graves disease. Donor details come from another sample of the same person, matched by shared clones. The sample consisted of peripheral blood mononuclear cells (PBMCs), taken at new diagnosis, from a patient treated with antithyroid drugs. At the DNA level, the sequence is TGTGCCAGCAGCTTAAATCCAGGGAGCCAAGAGACCCTGTACTTC. This is translated as CASSLNPGSQETLYF.